This T cell receptor beta chain came from a study of cytomegalovirus exposure and HLA in healthy donors (dated by TCRdb to between 2016 and 2019). Regarding the complete study: An earlier analysis of some 600 of the donors reported under 300 Gb of sequence data and 117 million unique TCR beta sequences obtained from about 200 million T cells. Besides the first cohort of 666 subjects, a separate validation cohort made up of roughly 120 different subjects was used. Class I and class II HLA loci were covered by the typing at four-digit resolution. The study was designed to test whether signatures of past pathogen exposure could be identified by cataloging public T cell receptors. About 300 gigabases of sequencing data and approximately 85 million unique TCR sequences were included in an early release covering 550 to 800 HLA-typed donors. Donor age, sex, ethnicity and CMV serostatus were compiled together with the repertoire data. In an earlier analysis of 587 of the donors, high-throughput TCR beta sequencing was used to judge whether each TCR beta V gene segment behaved as functional or pseudogenic. All discovery cohort repertoires had been generated using a single sequencing platform. Several DR-DQ haplotypes were handled as single units for association and clustering because linkage in the cohort was strong. The study used immunosequencing to profile the T cell repertoires of approximately 650 subjects and linked those repertoires to cytomegalovirus serostatus. Genome-wide SNP genotypes for about three fifths of the 666 donors were used in a later genetic analysis, which treated that subset as a discovery cohort. The later analysis used no new phenotypic data to find candidate immune exposures, relying instead on TCR beta sequences and their occurrence across donors. A later analysis re-analyzed previously published TCR beta repertoires from approximately 700 donors and added high-resolution HLA genotyping to study TCR occurrence patterns. Among about 370 genotyped donors of the cohort, an average of around 240,000 unique TCR beta nucleotide sequences was sequenced per donor, of which about 18% were non-productive. Among the approximately 420 genotyped donors, around 81% belonged to the genetic ancestry cluster associated with self-reported Caucasian donors. The number of typed donors differed by locus: roughly 620-640 for A, B, C, DRB1 and DQB1; roughly 510 for DQA1; over 600 for DPA1; and around 470 for DPB1. The study combined high-throughput TCR immunosequencing, statistical association of individual TCRs with disease status, and machine learning to predict cytomegalovirus infection status.

Measured from the cysteine to the phenylalanine, the CDR3 is 14 residues long. Of the read, only the CDR3 DNA is kept; its 42 bases are in frame from base 1. The germline V gene sets CDR1 to SGHTA and CDR2 to FQGNSA. With respect to this clone: Its antigen remains unidentified. Base quality data are lacking; no much larger clone is found one base away.

The receptor library was made with the immunoSEQ multiplex PCR assay. For the multiplex PCR, a mixture combining 60 forward primers for TCR Vbeta segments and 13 reverse primers for TCR Jbeta segments was used. Amplification of the CDR3 region of rearranged TCR beta genes was performed with a multiplex PCR assay on genomic DNA. On the Illumina HiSeq System, the amplified TCR beta libraries were sequenced as 87-base-pair reads. Per the authors' processing: In a later analysis, roughly 80 million unique TCR beta chains were counted across the roughly 670 repertoires, and roughly 10 million of these chains were shared by at least two donors. To remove PCR and sequencing errors, raw reads were error-corrected and collapsed into unique sequences using a nearest-neighbor algorithm that merged closely related sequences. CDR3 sequences were aligned to IMGT reference sequences to assign V, D and J gene segments. Each retained sequence needed at least a six-nucleotide match to both a V gene segment and a J gene segment. Rearrangements were classified as productive when the CDR3 lacked stop codons and remained in frame with V and J, and all other rearrangements were classified as non-productive. Following IMGT convention, CDR3 was defined as the stretch from the second conserved V-encoded cysteine up to the conserved J-encoded phenylalanine. In an earlier analysis of around 640 of the donors, sequences lacking an unambiguous match to a single V gene segment were excluded. In an earlier analysis of several hundred of the donors, V segments were called functional above 56.7% productive rearrangements and were called segregating when the between-donor standard deviation exceeded 5%. A statistical classification framework was built for diagnosing cytomegalovirus status from the catalog of TCR beta chain sequences. V and J gene assignment, in a later analysis, came from comparing TCR nucleotide sequences with IMGT/GENE-DB human TR gene sequences. The TCRdist pipeline was used in a later analysis to assign CDR3 sequences and most-parsimonious VDJ recombination scenarios. In a later analysis, every TCR beta chain was defined by the combination of its CDR3 amino acid sequence and its V-gene family, and reads without a unique V-gene family were dropped. A later analysis removed several hundred highly shared, low-generation-probability nucleotide sequences to deal with suspected cross-contamination and a sequencing artifact. For each public chain, a later analysis derived a clonal expansion index from normalized ranks of inferred template counts within each repertoire. In a later analysis, generation probabilities were computed using a VDJ recombination model fitted to out-of-frame rearrangements, and the results were checked against IGoR. In a later analysis, hypergeometric tests were used to score TCR-TCR, TCR-HLA and TCR-CMV co-occurrence, with a repertoire-size bias correction applied to TCR pairs. In a later analysis, false discovery rates were estimated by permuting HLA or CMV assignments 20 times. In a later analysis, co-occurring TCRs were grouped using DBSCAN, with TCRdist sequence similarity added in when clustering inside HLA-allele-positive subsets. Repertoires with fewer than 30,000 or more than 120,000 public chains were left out of co-occurrence clustering, as were a few repertoires with anomalous nucleotide sharing. TCRdb carries this immuneACCESS record with in-frame sequences only. Its versions omit some clonotypes, under half of them owing to an unresolved V gene in the studies checked, with the rest unexplained. From that table come the V and J calls and clone size; the DNA was used to work out D and trimming. The sample table contains tens of thousands of clones; only one count was recorded for around 66% of them. The ten largest clones represent around 15% of the sample.

In total, approximately 700 healthy bone marrow donors made up the cohort. At the time of sampling, all cohort members were nominally healthy, though unrecorded immune exposures were likely present. The donor tested CMV seropositive and was one of the 289 seropositive cohort members. Every donor gave a peripheral blood sample, and the peripheral blood mononuclear cells from that sample were used for TCR beta sequencing. Genomic DNA extraction from the blood cell samples was performed with the Qiagen DNeasy Blood Extraction Kit. Overall study outcomes, separate from this receptor: A further reported finding was that TCR beta sequences accurately predicted the HLA-A and HLA-B alleles for most subjects in the first cohort. About 17 rarely observed V segments, including chromosome 9 orphons, were excluded from the earlier analysis of a few hundred of the donors because counts were too low. Linkage disequilibrium might explain the correlated functional status among segregating V segments, but an unknown experimental factor could not be excluded. CMV serostatus was the only immune exposure information available for the cohort. An earlier analysis of some 560 of the donors showed that most TCR beta V segments appeared in productive rearrangements either about 87% or about 30% of the time, which broadly matched IMGT annotations. According to a later analysis, parvovirus B19, influenza, CMV and Epstein-Barr virus appeared linked to several top co-occurrence clusters. It was suggested by the authors that the approach could potentially be generalized to other disease states and immunological phenotypes. The study listed 164 TCR beta chains as associated with cytomegalovirus. Because the 87-base-pair reads could not distinguish some IMGT-functional V segments, including TRBV6-2 and TRBV6-3, those segments were excluded. Because some donors lacked HLA typing at each locus, the association tests relied only on the typed subset. Sequencing depth was assumed to be roughly uniform across donors in the presence/absence analyses, though that assumption may not hold. In a later genetic analysis, fewer N-insertions in productive TCRs were reported among donors in an Asian-associated ancestry cluster than the 666-donor mean. While some public TCRs were present in many individuals, most TCR sequences turned up only very rarely across donors. In a later analysis, HLA-associated TCR beta chains were found to be more clonally expanded and to have lower generation probabilities than equally common non-associated chains. In both the original and validation cohorts, the classifier was reported to diagnose cytomegalovirus status with high specificity and sensitivity. In a later analysis, TCR association rates were found to vary across HLA loci, with the most associated TCRs seen for DRB1 alleles and the fewest for HLA-C alleles. When HLA alleles, especially DR and DQ, strongly co-occurred, TCR associations were difficult to assign to individual alleles. Specific HLA alleles were associated with 15,000 to 20,000 TCR beta sequences at a false discovery rate of 0.05 in a later analysis. A group of highly shared sequence variants was considered likely to be a technical artifact of the sequencing pipeline. In this cohort, only TCR beta chains were sequenced, and detectable features were limited by the absence of alpha or paired-chain data. In vitro tests confirmed that a few of the cytomegalovirus-associated TCR beta chains recognize cytomegalovirus antigens. A later genetic analysis associated a missense DCLRE1C variant with V-gene and J-gene trimming of TCR beta chains, and an independent cohort replicated the association. Most CMV-associated TCR beta chains appeared to be HLA-restricted in a later analysis, and the HLA associations seemed to be driven largely by CMV exposure.

The sequence is built from TRBV7-2 and TRBJ2-5; the D gene is perhaps TRBD2, on 6 matching bases. The last part of the DNA fits TRBJ2-7 better; the J call may be wrong. Sample: PBMCs. This receptor was identified in a male donor in good health and CMV-seropositive. The CDR3 here reads CASSLIGGGDEQYF. The DNA sequence follows: TGTGCCAGCAGCTTAATCGGAGGAGGGGACGAGCAGTACTTC.